The TCR beta chain described here comes from a study of Graves' ophthalmopathy and Graves' hyperthyroidism. Study in general: Sampling took place at initial diagnosis, with peripheral blood obtained before any treatment.

Certain patients, namely those with other autoimmune diseases, uncontrolled infections, pregnancy or lactation, were excluded. There are many counts of this clonotype. Its antigen is unknown. CDR1 LGHDT and CDR2 YNNKEL come from the germline V gene (reference sequence). Between the trimmed V and J ends, which lost 2 bases and 8 bases, there was a span of 12 bases. This CDR3 is built from 13 residues. The study's findings and limits: Blood shared most expanded thyroid clonotypes above 0.001 frequency.

The authors amplified TCR beta CDR3 regions, and they did so from RNA transcripts for repertoire sequencing. The library came from an HTBI-primed first-round RT-PCR and a second-round multiplex PCR. TCRdb re-called the multiplex PCR reads through MiXCR, storing one row per CDR3 protein. The sample holds 350,000 to 450,000 distinct CDR3 sequences; under 25% are singletons and the top ten take 2.5% to 3.5%. This rearrangement joins TRBV3-1 to TRBJ1-2; D might be TRBD1 (6 bases). This clonotype originated in a woman aged 18-29 years with stable Graves' hyperthyroidism. Material: peripheral blood. The CDR3 spells CASSQSGAQGYTF. CDR3 sequence (DNA): TGTGCCAGCAGCCAATCAGGGGCGCAGGGCTACACCTTC.